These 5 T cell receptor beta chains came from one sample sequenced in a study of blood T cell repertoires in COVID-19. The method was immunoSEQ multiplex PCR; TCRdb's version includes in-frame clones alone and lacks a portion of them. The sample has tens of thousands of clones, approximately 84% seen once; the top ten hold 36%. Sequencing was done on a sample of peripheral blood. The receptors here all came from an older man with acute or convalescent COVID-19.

The DNA of the CDR3 is TGTGCCAGCAGCTTAGAGTTGAGGGCTGAAGCTTTCTTT. Protein sequence: CASSLELRAEAFF. The gene calls are TRBV11-2 and TRBJ1-1; no clear D gene. V shed 0 bases and J shed 6 bases, with 8 bases lying between them. This CDR3 is 13 amino acids long. The germline CDR1 and CDR2 sequences are SGHAT and FQNNGV.

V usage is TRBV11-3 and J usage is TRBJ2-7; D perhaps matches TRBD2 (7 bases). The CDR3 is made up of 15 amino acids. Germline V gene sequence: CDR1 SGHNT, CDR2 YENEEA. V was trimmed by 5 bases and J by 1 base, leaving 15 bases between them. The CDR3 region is CASSPGGLSSYEQYF. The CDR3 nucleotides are TGTGCCAGCAGCCCGGGGGGCCTTAGTTCCTACGAGCAGTACTTC.

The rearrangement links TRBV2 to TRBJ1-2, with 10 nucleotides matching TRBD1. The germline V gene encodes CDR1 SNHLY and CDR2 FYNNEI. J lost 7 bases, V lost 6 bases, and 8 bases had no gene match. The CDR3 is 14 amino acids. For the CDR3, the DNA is TGTGCCAGCAGCGGGATGACAGGGGGCGCTGGCTACACCTTC. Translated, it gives CASSGMTGGAGYTF.

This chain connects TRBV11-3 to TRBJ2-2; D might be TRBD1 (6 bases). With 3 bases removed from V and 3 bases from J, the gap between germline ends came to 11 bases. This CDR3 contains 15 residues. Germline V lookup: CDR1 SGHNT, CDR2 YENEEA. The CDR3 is CASSLAGDDTGELFF. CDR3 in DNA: TGTGCCAGCAGCTTGGCAGGGGATGACACCGGGGAGCTGTTTTTT.

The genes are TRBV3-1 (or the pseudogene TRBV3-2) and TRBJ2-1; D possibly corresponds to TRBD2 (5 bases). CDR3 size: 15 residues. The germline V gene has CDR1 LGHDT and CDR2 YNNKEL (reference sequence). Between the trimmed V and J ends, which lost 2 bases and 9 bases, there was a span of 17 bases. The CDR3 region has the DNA TGTGCCAGCAGCCAAACCCTTACTAGGACCGGTGAGCAGTTCTTC. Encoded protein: CASSQTLTRTGEQFF.